Below, 3 T cell receptor beta chains from the same sample are listed, as sequenced in a study of cytomegalovirus exposure and HLA in healthy donors. The method was immunoSEQ multiplex PCR; TCRdb's version includes in-frame clones alone and lacks a portion of them. Altogether 90,000 or so clones are present, 85% being singletons, with the ten largest covering 20% to 25%. The sample was PBMCs. Receptor source: a man between 18 and 35 years old in good health and CMV-seropositive.

This chain connects TRBV19 to TRBJ1-5; D uncertain. CDR1 is LNHDA and CDR2 is SQIVND in the germline V gene (reference sequence). V lost 5 bases, J lost 6 bases, and 8 bases lay in between. The length of the CDR3 is 12 residues. This CDR3 reads CASSEVSQPQHF. For the CDR3, the DNA is TGTGCCAGTAGTGAGGTATCTCAGCCCCAGCATTTT.

The V and J genes are TRBV6-5 and TRBJ1-3; TRBD1 agrees at 7 bases. Per the germline V gene, CDR1 is MNHEY and CDR2 is SVGAGI. The CDR3 has 15 residues. Trimming at V came to 5 bases and at J to 0 bases, leaving 4 bases not matched to a gene. In nucleotides, the CDR3 is TGTGCCAGCAGTAGAGACAGGGACTCTGGAAACACCATATATTTT. This encodes CASSRDRDSGNTIYF.

This chain connects TRBV27 to TRBJ1-4, with D unresolved. The CDR3 sequence is 13 residues long. CDR1 and CDR2 (germline): MNHEY, SMNVEV (reference sequence). The V end lost 3 bases, the J end lost 3 bases, and 5 bases lay between the germline ends. The CDR3 sequence: CASSFSANEKLFF. The CDR3, as DNA: TGTGCCAGCAGTTTTTCCGCTAATGAAAAACTGTTTTTT.